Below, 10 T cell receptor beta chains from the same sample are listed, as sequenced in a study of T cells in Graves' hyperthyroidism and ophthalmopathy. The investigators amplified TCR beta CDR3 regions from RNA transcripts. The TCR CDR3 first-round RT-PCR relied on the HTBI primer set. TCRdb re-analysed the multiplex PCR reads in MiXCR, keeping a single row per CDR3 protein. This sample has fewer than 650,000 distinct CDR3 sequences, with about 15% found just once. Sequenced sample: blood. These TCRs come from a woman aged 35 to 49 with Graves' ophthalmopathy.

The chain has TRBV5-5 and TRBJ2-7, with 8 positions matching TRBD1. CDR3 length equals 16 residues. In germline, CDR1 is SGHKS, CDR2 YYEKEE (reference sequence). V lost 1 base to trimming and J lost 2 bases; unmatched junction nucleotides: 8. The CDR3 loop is CASSLFQDRAPYEQYF. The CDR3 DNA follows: TGTGCCAGCAGCTTGTTCCAGGACAGGGCGCCCTACGAGCAGTACTTC. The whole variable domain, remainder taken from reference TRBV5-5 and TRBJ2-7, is DAGVTQSPTHLIKTRGQQVTLRCSPISGHKSVSWYQQVLGQGPQFIFQYYEKEERGRGNFPDRFSARQFPNYSSELNVNALLLGDSALYLCASSLFQDRAPYEQYFGPGTRLTVT.

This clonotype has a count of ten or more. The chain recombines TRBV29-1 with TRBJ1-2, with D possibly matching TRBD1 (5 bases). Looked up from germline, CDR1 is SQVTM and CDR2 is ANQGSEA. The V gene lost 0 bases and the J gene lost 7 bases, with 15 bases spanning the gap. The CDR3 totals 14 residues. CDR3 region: CSVEDPPGGSGYTF. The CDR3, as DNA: TGCAGCGTTGAAGACCCCCCGGGGGGAAGTGGCTACACCTTC.

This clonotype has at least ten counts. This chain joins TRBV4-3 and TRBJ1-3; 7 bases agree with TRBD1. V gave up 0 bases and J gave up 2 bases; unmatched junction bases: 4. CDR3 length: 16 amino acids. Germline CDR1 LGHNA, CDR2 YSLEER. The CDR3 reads CASSQDPTGAGNTIYF. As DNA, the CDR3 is TGCGCCAGCAGCCAAGATCCCACAGGGGCTGGAAACACCATATATTTT.

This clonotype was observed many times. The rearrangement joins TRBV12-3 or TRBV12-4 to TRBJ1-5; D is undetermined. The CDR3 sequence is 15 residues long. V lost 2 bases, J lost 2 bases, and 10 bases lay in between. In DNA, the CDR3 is TGTGCCAGCAGTTTAATGGGATCGGGCAATCAGCCCCAGCATTTT. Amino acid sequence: CASSLMGSGNQPQHF.

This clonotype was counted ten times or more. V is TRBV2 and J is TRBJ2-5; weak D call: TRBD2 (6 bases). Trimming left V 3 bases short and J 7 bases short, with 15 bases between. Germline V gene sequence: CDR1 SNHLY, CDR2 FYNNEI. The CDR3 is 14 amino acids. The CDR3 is CASSEEGYPGTQYF. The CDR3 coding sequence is TGTGCCAGCAGTGAGGAGGGCTACCCAGGGACCCAGTACTTC.

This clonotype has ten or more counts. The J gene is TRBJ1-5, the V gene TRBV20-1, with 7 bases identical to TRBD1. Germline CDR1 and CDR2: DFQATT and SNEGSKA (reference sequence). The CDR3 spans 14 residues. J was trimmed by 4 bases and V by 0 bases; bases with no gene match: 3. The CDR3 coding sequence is TGCAGTGCTAGAGATCAGGGGGTGAATCAGCCCCAGCATTTT. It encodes CSARDQGVNQPQHF.

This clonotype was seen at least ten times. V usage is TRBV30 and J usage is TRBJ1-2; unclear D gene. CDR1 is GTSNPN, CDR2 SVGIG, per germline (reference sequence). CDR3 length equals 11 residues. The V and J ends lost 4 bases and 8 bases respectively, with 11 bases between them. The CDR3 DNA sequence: TGTGCCTGGATACGGACGGGCGGCTACACCTTC. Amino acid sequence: CAWIRTGGYTF.

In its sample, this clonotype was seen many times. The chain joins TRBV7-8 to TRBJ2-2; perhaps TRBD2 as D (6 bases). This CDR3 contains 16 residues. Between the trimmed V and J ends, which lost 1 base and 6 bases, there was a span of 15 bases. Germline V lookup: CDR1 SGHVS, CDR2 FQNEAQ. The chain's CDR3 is CASSLVGGAGAGELFF. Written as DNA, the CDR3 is TGTGCCAGCAGCTTAGTCGGCGGGGCCGGTGCCGGGGAGCTGTTTTTT.

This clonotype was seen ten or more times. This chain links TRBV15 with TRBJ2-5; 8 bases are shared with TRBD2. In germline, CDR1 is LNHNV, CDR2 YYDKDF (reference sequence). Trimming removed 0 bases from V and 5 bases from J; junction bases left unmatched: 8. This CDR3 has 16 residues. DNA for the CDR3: TGTGCCACCAGCAGAGAGCGGGGGGCGAGAGGGGAGACCCAGTACTTC. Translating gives CATSRERGARGETQYF. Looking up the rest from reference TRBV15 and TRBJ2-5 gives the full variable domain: DAMVIQNPRYQVTQFGKPVTLSCSQTLNHNVMYWYQQKSSQAPKLLFHYYDKDFNNEADTPDNFQSRRPNTSFCFLDIRSPGLGDTAMYLCATSRERGARGETQYFGPGTRLLVL.

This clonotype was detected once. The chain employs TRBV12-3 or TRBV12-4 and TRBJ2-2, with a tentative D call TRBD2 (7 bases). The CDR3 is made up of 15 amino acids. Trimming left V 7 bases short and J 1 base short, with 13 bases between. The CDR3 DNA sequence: TGTGCCAGCACCGGGGAGGGGGTGAACACCGGGGAGCTGTTTTTT. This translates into CASTGEGVNTGELFF.